Presented here are 22 T cell receptor beta chains from one specimen sequenced in a study of vaccination and CD4 T cells after COVID-19. Scientists ran DNA taken from cultured CD4+ T cells through the Oncomine TCR Beta short-read assay for sequencing. TCRdb fed the PCR reads into MiXCR, producing one record per CDR3 protein. The sample consists of about 4,200 distinct CDR3 sequences, 21% of them appearing once. Their recognized antigens are unknown. As to treatment: approximately nine-day PBMC culture with coronavirus spike peptide pools or control peptides (ViraFEST assay). The sample taken for sequencing was CD4+ T cells from blood, cultured in vitro. The origin of the receptors is a human donor who had recovered from COVID-19.

This chain joins TRBV5-8 and TRBJ2-5, with TRBD1 matching over 7 bases. Germline-derived CDR1 and CDR2 are SGHTS and YDEGEE. This CDR3 region has 15 residues. V was pared by 4 bases and J by 2 bases, with 8 bases of the junction left unmatched. The DNA of the CDR3 is TGTGCCAGCAGCAGGGGACAGCTAATACAAGAGACCCAGTACTTC. It yields the protein CASSRGQLIQETQYF.

This clonotype showed up just a few times. This chain links TRBV7-3 with TRBJ2-3, with 13 bases lining up with TRBD2. With V trimmed by 5 bases and J by 6 bases, 5 bases remained unmatched. CDR3 length equals 15 residues. Germline-derived CDR1 and CDR2 are SGHTA and FQGTGA. Here the CDR3 reads CASSQTSGGRDTQYF. CDR3 nucleotide sequence: TGTGCCAGCAGCCAGACTAGCGGGGGGAGGGATACGCAGTATTTT.

This clonotype was counted only a few times. This sequence joins TRBV12-3 or TRBV12-4 and TRBJ2-5, with a possible D match to TRBD2 (5 bases). V lost 3 bases, J lost 0 bases, and 8 bases lay in between. CDR3 length: 14 residues. The DNA for the CDR3 is TGTGCCAGCAGTTTTTCCGGGAACCAAGAGACCCAGTACTTC. This codes for CASSFSGNQETQYF.

This clonotype was recorded a few times. V gene TRBV18 combines with J gene TRBJ1-2; D call uncertain. V lost 1 base, J lost 3 bases, and 6 bases lay in between. CDR3 size: 13 residues. Germline V CDR1 and CDR2: KGHSH, LQKENI. CDR3 sequence: CASSPQTDYGYTF. The CDR3 region has the DNA TGTGCCAGCTCACCACAAACGGACTATGGCTACACCTTC. The full variable domain, its missing parts supplied by reference TRBV18 and TRBJ1-2, is NAGVMQNPRHLVRRRGQEARLRCSPMKGHSHVYWYRQLPEEGLKFMVYLQKENIIDESGMPKERFSAEFPKEGPSILRIQQVVRGDSAAYFCASSPQTDYGYTFGSGTRLTVV.

This clonotype was recorded a few times. The chain recombines TRBV12-3 or TRBV12-4 with TRBJ2-2; D is ambiguous. The CDR3 covers 15 residues. V was trimmed by 7 bases and J by 1 base, leaving 13 bases between them. The CDR3 sequence is CASTRRKLNTGELFF. CDR3 in DNA: TGTGCCAGCACTAGACGGAAGCTGAACACCGGGGAGCTGTTTTTT.

This clonotype was recorded a few times. The CDR3 loop is CASSPGLKMGEPQHF. The CDR3 DNA is TGTGCCAGCAGTCCCGGACTGAAAATGGGGGAGCCCCAGCATTTT. This chain uses TRBV6-1 with TRBJ1-5, with D maybe TRBD1 (5 bases). The CDR3 is 15 residues long. Germline CDR1 MNHNS, CDR2 SASEGT. Trimming shortened V by 5 bases and J by 8 bases, and 19 bases separated the two germline ends.

This clonotype occurred a few times. This rearrangement joins TRBV7-3 to TRBJ2-3; 12 positions agree with TRBD2. The CDR3 spans 17 residues. The germline V gene has CDR1 SGHTA and CDR2 FQGTGA. The ends lost 2 bases at V and 3 bases at J; junction bases unmatched: 6. The DNA of the CDR3 is TGTGCCAGCAGCTTATGGTCGCTAGCGGGGGGGACAGATACGCAGTATTTT. It is translated as CASSLWSLAGGTDTQYF. The variable domain in full, with the rest retrieved from reference TRBV7-3 and TRBJ2-3, is GAGVSQTPSNKVTEKGKYVELRCDPISGHTALYWYRQSLGQGPEFLIYFQGTGAADDSGLPNDRFFAVRPEGSVSTLKIQRTERGDSAVYLCASSLWSLAGGTDTQYFGPGTRLTVL.

CDR3: CASSPQSVAGGYTDTQYF. The CDR3 DNA sequence: TGTGCCAGCAGCCCCCAAAGTGTGGCGGGGGGGTACACAGATACGCAGTATTTT. This chain uses TRBV4-2 with TRBJ2-3; 9 bases are shared with TRBD2. This CDR3 spans 18 amino acids. V was pared by 4 bases and J by 2 bases, with 13 bases of the junction left unmatched. Germline loops: CDR1 LGHNA, CDR2 YNFKEQ.

This clonotype is medium-sized (0.01 to 0.1%). The chain has TRBV7-2 and TRBJ2-5, with 8 positions matching TRBD1. V lost 5 bases, J lost 4 bases, and 9 bases stayed unmatched. The germline CDR1 and CDR2 sequences are SGHTA and FQGNSA. This CDR3 has 15 residues. The CDR3 coding sequence is TGTGCCAGCAGCCTCGACAGGGGAGTTGGAGAGACCCAGTACTTC. It translates to CASSLDRGVGETQYF. Full variable domain (outside the CDR3, taken from reference TRBV7-2 and TRBJ2-5): GAGVSQSPSNKVTEKGKDVELRCDPISGHTALYWYRQSLGQGLEFLIYFQGNSAPDKSGLPSDRFSAERTGGSVSTLTIQRTQQEDSAVYLCASSLDRGVGETQYFGPGTRLLVL.

V and J are TRBV19 and TRBJ2-1; D is unclear. This CDR3 is 11 amino acids long. Per the germline V gene, CDR1 is LNHDA and CDR2 is SQIVND (reference sequence). Trimming removed 5 bases at V and 6 bases at J, with 5 bases between. CDR3 nucleotide sequence: TGTGCCAGTAGTTGGGGCAATGAGCAGTTCTTC. Protein product: CASSWGNEQFF.

The chain carries TRBV12-3 or TRBV12-4 and TRBJ1-2, with D tentatively TRBD1 (6 bases). CDR3 length equals 15 residues. The V end lost 6 bases, the J end lost 5 bases, and 19 bases lay between the germline ends. The CDR3 protein is CASRHRDIFLYGYTF. The CDR3 bases are TGTGCCAGCAGACACCGGGACATTTTTCTGTATGGCTACACCTTC.

This chain uses TRBV12-3 or TRBV12-4 with TRBJ2-7, with D perhaps matching TRBD1 or TRBD2 (5 bases each). Trimming took off 6 bases at V and 2 bases at J, with 11 bases between the two ends. The CDR3 extends over 13 amino acids. This CDR3 is CASSPGATYEQYF. As DNA, the CDR3 is TGTGCCAGCAGCCCCGGGGCCACCTACGAGCAGTACTTC.

This clonotype is classed as medium-sized (0.01 to 0.1%). The chain is built from TRBV20-1 and TRBJ1-4, with a possible D match to TRBD1 (6 bases). The germline V gene encodes CDR1 DFQATT and CDR2 SNEGSKA (reference sequence). With 5 bases removed from V and 8 bases from J, the gap between germline ends came to 6 bases. The CDR3 covers 10 residues. The CDR3 DNA reads TGCAGTGCTGGACAGGAAAAACTGTTTTTT. This gives the protein CSAGQEKLFF.

The J gene is TRBJ2-5, the V gene TRBV20-1; 10 bases fit TRBD2. The CDR3 is 12 amino acids. CDR1 and CDR2 (germline): DFQATT, SNEGSKA (reference sequence). Trimming took 6 bases from V and 5 from J; bases not matched to a gene: 3. CDR3 sequence reads: CSALAGDETQYF. The CDR3 bases are TGCAGTGCCCTAGCGGGGGATGAGACCCAGTACTTC.

The chain uses TRBV7-8 and TRBJ1-5, with TRBD1 matching over 9 bases. Per germline, CDR1 SGHVS and CDR2 FQNEAQ. V lost 3 bases to trimming and J lost 3 bases; unmatched junction nucleotides: 3. The CDR3 runs to 15 residues. CDR3 sequence reads: CASSLGQGSNQPQHF. The CDR3 bases are TGTGCCAGCAGCTTGGGACAGGGATCCAATCAGCCCCAGCATTTT.

V usage is TRBV11-2 and J usage is TRBJ2-7; D might be TRBD1 (7 bases). The CDR3 contains 14 residues. Germline CDR1 and CDR2: SGHAT and FQNNGV. Trimming removed 5 bases at V and 3 bases at J, with 14 bases between. The DNA for the CDR3 is TGTGCCAGCAGCCCCGGAGGGGGCGTCTACGAGCAGTACTTC. Translation gives CASSPGGGVYEQYF.

The chain has TRBV6-1 and TRBJ1-6; D is undetermined. V dropped 4 bases and J dropped 8 bases, with 18 bases sitting between them. Germline-derived CDR1 and CDR2 are MNHNS and SASEGT. The CDR3 is 16 residues long. The chain's CDR3 is CASSAAQSRGHSPLHF. CDR3 in DNA: TGTGCCAGCAGTGCCGCACAATCAAGAGGGCATTCACCCCTCCACTTT.

The CDR3 region is CASRHPSGANVLTF. The CDR3 coding sequence is TGTGCCAGCCGACACCCCTCTGGGGCCAACGTCCTGACTTTC. The V and J genes are TRBV6-1 and TRBJ2-6, with no clear D. The V and J ends lost 8 bases and 0 bases respectively, with 8 bases between them. This CDR3 comprises 14 residues. CDR1 is MNHNS and CDR2 is SASEGT in the germline V gene.

This clonotype is termed medium-sized. The chain is built from TRBV6-1 and TRBJ1-5, with D tentatively TRBD1 (5 bases). Trimming cost V 5 bases and J 9 bases, with 17 bases left between them. There are 14 residues in the CDR3. From germline, CDR1 is MNHNS and CDR2 SASEGT. The CDR3 DNA follows: TGTGCCAGCAGTCCGCGGGGTAATCAGGGGCCCCAGCATTTT. Protein sequence: CASSPRGNQGPQHF.

In its sample, this clonotype is medium-sized (0.01 to 0.1%). The chain links TRBV19 to TRBJ1-1, with D perhaps matching TRBD1 (5 bases). This CDR3 has 18 residues. V was pared by 3 bases and J by 1 base, with 21 bases between. Germline values: CDR1 LNHDA, CDR2 SQIVND (reference sequence). The CDR3 nucleotides are TGTGCCAGTAGTATCCCAGGGAGAGGCATCCGTTCGAACACTGAAGCTTTCTTT. Protein sequence: CASSIPGRGIRSNTEAFF.

The chain is built from TRBV3-1 and TRBJ1-1, with D perhaps matching TRBD1 (5 bases). CDR1 and CDR2 from the germline V gene are LGHDT and YNNKEL (reference sequence). With 5 bases removed from V and 11 bases from J, the gap between germline ends came to 15 bases. The CDR3 contains 12 residues. The CDR3 DNA reads as TGTGCCAGCAGCTACCAGGGTGTGGGGGCTTTCTTT. Translated, it gives CASSYQGVGAFF.

Within the sample, this clonotype is medium-sized. The V gene is TRBV6-1, the J gene TRBJ1-2; D call uncertain. The CDR3 is made up of 11 amino acids. The germline V gene has CDR1 MNHNS and CDR2 SASEGT. Trimming pared 8 bases from V and 4 bases from J, leaving 8 bases between. CDR3 in DNA: TGTGCCAGCTCGAAGGGCTATGGCTACACCTTC. Its translation is CASSKGYGYTF.